The rows below give T cell receptor beta chains drawn from one sample of a study of shared clonotypes between healthy human individuals. Sequencing was performed with immunoSEQ multiplex PCR; in TCRdb, only in-frame clones are kept and a portion is missing. This table holds 780,000 or so clones, 55% to 80% found once. The specimen was memory CD4+ T cells sorted from blood. These receptors came from a woman aged 25 to 39 in good health. Both conserved end residues are part of each CDR3. The order of the fields is V gene, J gene, D gene, clone size, CDR3 DNA, CDR3 protein. A D gene is named only where the DNA matches it firmly. Size tells how often a clone was seen (once, few, many) or the class of an expanded clone, and some rows leave it out.

TRBV2,TRBJ1-5,TRBD1,-,TGTGCCAGCGGACAGGGTCCAAATCAGCCCCAGCATTTT,CASGQGPNQPQHF
TRBV27,TRBJ2-3,-,-,TGTGCCAGCAGTTTAAGGGACGGAGATACGCAGTATTTT,CASSLRDGDTQYF
TRBV5-1,TRBJ2-6,-,-,TGCGCCAGCAGTGCTTGGTGGGGTGGTAGCTCTGGGGCCAACGTCCTGACTTTC,CASSAWWGGSSGANVLTF
TRBV9,TRBJ2-7,-,-,TGTGCCAGCAGCGTAGATTCCGGGAAGCAGTACTTC,CASSVDSGKQYF
TRBV30,TRBJ1-3,-,once,TGTGCACGGTCTGGGGCGGGAAACACCATATATTTT,CARSGAGNTIYF
TRBV7-9,TRBJ1-1,TRBD1,-,TGTGCCAGCAGCTGGGGACAGGGAATTTCTGAAGCTTTCTTT,CASSWGQGISEAFF
TRBV6-1,TRBJ2-7,-,-,TGTGCCAGCACCCGGGACCTAGAGTTGGTGGAGCAGTACTTC,CASTRDLELVEQYF
TRBV18,TRBJ1-1,-,many,TGTGCCAGCTCGCCAGAACAAGGGGCTTTCTTT,CASSPEQGAFF
TRBV15,TRBJ2-3,-,-,TGTGCCACCAGCAGGGAGCGAAAGTTCACAGATACGCAGTATTTT,CATSRERKFTDTQYF
TRBV11-2,TRBJ1-5,-,once,TGTGCCAGCAGCTTAGAGTTATCTAATCAGCCCCAGCATTTT,CASSLELSNQPQHF
TRBV7-9,TRBJ2-5,TRBD1,once,TGTGCCAGCAGCCCGGACAGGCGCGGCCTGGAGACCCAGTACTTC,CASSPDRRGLETQYF
TRBV4-1,TRBJ2-1,TRBD2,-,TGCGCCAGCAGCCGGACTTTGCCTAGCGGGAGCTACAATGAGCAGTTCTTC,CASSRTLPSGSYNEQFF
TRBV11-3,TRBJ1-1,TRBD1,-,TGTGCCAGCAGCCGGACAGGGCTGAACACTGAAGCTTTCTTT,CASSRTGLNTEAFF
TRBV19,TRBJ2-1,-,-,TGTGCCAGTACCGAGCGGGCTAACTCCTACAATGAGCAGTTCTTC,CASTERANSYNEQFF
TRBV19,TRBJ2-1,-,-,TGTGCCAGTAGTAAATGGCTAGCCCGGTTGAATGAGCAGTTCTTC,CASSKWLARLNEQFF
TRBV7-9,TRBJ2-3,-,-,TGTGCAGTCCGCACAGATACGCAGTATTTT,CAVRTDTQYF
TRBV6-1,TRBJ2-6,-,-,TGTGCCAGCAGTGCCAGGGGGGACGGGGCCAACGTCCTGACTTTC,CASSARGDGANVLTF